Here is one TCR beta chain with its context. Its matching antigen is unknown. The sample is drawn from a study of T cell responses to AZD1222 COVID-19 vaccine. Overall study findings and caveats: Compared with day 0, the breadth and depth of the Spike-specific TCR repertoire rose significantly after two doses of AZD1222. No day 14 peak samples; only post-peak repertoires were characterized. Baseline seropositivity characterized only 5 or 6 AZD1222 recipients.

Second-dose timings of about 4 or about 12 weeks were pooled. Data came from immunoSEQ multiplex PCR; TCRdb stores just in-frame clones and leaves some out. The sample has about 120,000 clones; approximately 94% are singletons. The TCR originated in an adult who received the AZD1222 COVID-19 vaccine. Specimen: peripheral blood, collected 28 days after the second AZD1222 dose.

Here the CDR3 reads CASSGAGTPGGEQYF. The DNA of the CDR3 is TGTGCCAGCAGCGGGGCCGGGACCCCCGGGGGCGAGCAGTACTTC. The chain combines TRBV7-6 with TRBJ2-7, with D possibly matching TRBD2 (6 bases). Germline values: CDR1 SGHVS, CDR2 FNYEAQ. CDR3 length: 15 residues. Trimming cost V 5 bases and J 6 bases, with 20 bases left between them.